This T cell receptor (beta chain) was sequenced in a study of blood T cell repertoires in COVID-19. Study-wide context: Acute and convalescent COVID-19 specimens originated in the United States, Italy and Spain. Sources were T cells, B-cell-depleted T cells, or PBMCs; the material itself was cDNA or gDNA.

Seattle enrolled patients during active infection and tracked them longitudinally. This CDR3 contains 16 residues. Trimming took 3 bases from V and 5 from J; bases not matched to a gene: 11. Germline V lookup: CDR1 SGHAT, CDR2 FQNNGV. Libraries were prepared by immunoSEQ multiplex PCR; TCRdb keeps only in-frame clonotypes and omits some of them. Of 150,000 or so clones in the sample, roughly 80% were seen once. The chain has TRBV11-2 and TRBJ2-5, with TRBD1 matching 8 bases. The receptor comes from a woman aged 55-69 years with COVID-19, enrolled during active disease. Specimen: peripheral blood. The CDR3 reads CASSFARTGWEETQYF. DNA of the CDR3: TGTGCCAGCAGCTTCGCAAGGACAGGGTGGGAGGAGACCCAGTACTTC. Combining the CDR3 with reference TRBV11-2 and TRBJ2-5 gives the whole variable domain EAGVAQSPRYKIIEKRQSVAFWCNPISGHATLYWYQQILGQGPKLLIQFQNNGVVDDSQLPKDRFSAERLKGVDSTLKIQPAKLEDSAVYLCASSFARTGWEETQYFGPGTRLLVL.